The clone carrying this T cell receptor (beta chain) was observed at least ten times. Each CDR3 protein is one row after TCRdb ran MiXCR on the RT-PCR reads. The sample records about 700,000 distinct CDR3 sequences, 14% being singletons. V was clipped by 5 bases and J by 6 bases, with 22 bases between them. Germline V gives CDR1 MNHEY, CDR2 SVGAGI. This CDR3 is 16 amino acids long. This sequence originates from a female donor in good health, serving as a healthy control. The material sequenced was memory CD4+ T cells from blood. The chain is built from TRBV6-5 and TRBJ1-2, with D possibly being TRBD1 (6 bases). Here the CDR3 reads CASSAPHRVSAHGYTF. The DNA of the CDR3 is TGTGCCAGCAGTGCCCCACACAGGGTTTCGGCACATGGCTACACCTTC.